This T cell receptor (beta chain) derives from a study of read filtering for tumor transcriptome and immune sequencing. Study summary: By R-ISS, stages I, II and III held about 8, 16 and 7 patients.

The CDR3 consists of 16 residues. Germline V gene lookup returns CDR1 ENHRY and CDR2 SYGVKD. V lost 4 bases to trimming and J lost 7 bases; unmatched junction nucleotides: 10. Overall study findings and caveats: Correlation between methods rose after single-read clonotypes were removed. Sorted CD138-negative bone marrow cells were not purified T cells.

Sampling of bone marrow took place during active disease in every patient. This clonotype was detected ten times or more. Its antigen is currently unknown. This library used about 400 ng RNA and molecular barcoded adaptors spanning alpha/delta and beta/gamma chains. One entry per CDR3 protein results from TCRdb running MiXCR on the reads. The data contain approximately 38,000 distinct CDR3 sequences, around 15% of them singletons. The receptor was derived from a donor aged 40 or over with multiple myeloma. Sequencing was carried out using a population of CD138-negative cells sorted from bone marrow. The J gene is TRBJ2-1, the V gene TRBV10-3; 10 nucleotides match TRBD1. The CDR3 region is CAISASGTGAPNEQFF. CDR3 coding DNA: TGTGCCATCAGTGCCTCCGGGACAGGGGCCCCAAATGAGCAGTTCTTC.